This is a list of T cell receptor beta chains from one sample in a study of molecular identifiers for immune sequencing clone quantification. TCRdb re-derived calls from the PCR reads in MiXCR, one entry per CDR3 protein. The top ten clones hold approximately 0.75% of a sample with under 800,000 distinct CDR3 sequences, about 25% of them seen once. Specimen: naive CD8+ T cells from blood, with Jurkat cell RNA spiked in. The receptors come from a human donor in good health. Some libraries in this study had Jurkat cell RNA spiked in. Each CDR3 is given with its conserved first and last residue. The D gene is left open where the match is weak. Only some rows state a clone size, as once, few, many or a class for expanded clones.

d_call | clone_size | j_call | v_call | cdr3_nt | cdr3_aa
. | many | TRBJ2-6 | TRBV7-2 | TGTGCCAGCAGCTTAGAGCCCTCTGGGGCCAACGTCCTGACTTTC | CASSLEPSGANVLTF
. | many | TRBJ2-3 | TRBV5-4 | TGTGCCAGCAGCTTCGGTAACGACGAGCAGTATTTT | CASSFGNDEQYF
. | few | TRBJ1-5 | TRBV5-6 | TGTGCCAGCAGCTTGTGGGGAATGGGCAATCAGCCCCAGCATTTT | CASSLWGMGNQPQHF
. | . | TRBJ1-5 | TRBV11-2 | TGTGCCAGCGGCTTAGGGGCAGGCCTCTGGCAGCCCCAGCATTTT | CASGLGAGLWQPQHF
. | many | TRBJ2-3 | TRBV4-1 | TGCGCCAGCAGCCAAGCAGAGGACGAAGATACGCAGTATTTT | CASSQAEDEDTQYF
TRBD1 | few | TRBJ2-7 | TRBV6-2/TRBV6-3 | TGTGCCAGCAGTGCAGGACAGGGTTCGGGGGAGCAGTACTTC | CASSAGQGSGEQYF
TRBD2 | many | TRBJ2-7 | TRBV29-1 | TGCAGCGTTGAAGGGTCTAGCGGGGACTACGAGCAGTACTTC | CSVEGSSGDYEQYF
. | . | TRBJ2-4 | TRBV14 | TGTGCCAGCAGCCCCTCCCCTGGGGCCAAAAACATTCAGTACTTC | CASSPSPGAKNIQYF
. | few | TRBJ2-2 | TRBV5-4 | TGTGCCAGCAGCCCGACAGAGAACTCCGGGGAGCTGTTTTTT | CASSPTENSGELFF
. | . | TRBJ2-2 | TRBV11-2 | TGTGCCAGCAGCCCCACTGGCAGAAGAGGCGAGCTGTTTTTT | CASSPTGRRGELFF
TRBD2 | . | TRBJ2-1 | TRBV10-3 | TGTGCCATCAGTGATGCGGGGGGCGAGCAGATCTTC | CAISDAGGEQIF
. | . | TRBJ2-3 | TRBV12-3/TRBV12-4 | TGTGCCAGCAGTTACCCGGGACCAGCGGACACAGATACGCAGTATTTT | CASSYPGPADTDTQYF
TRBD1 | . | TRBJ2-1 | TRBV7-9 | TGTGCCAGCAGCTTAGTCCCAGGGGGCGAGGGCAATGAGCAGTTCTTC | CASSLVPGGEGNEQFF
TRBD1 | few | TRBJ2-1 | TRBV12-3/TRBV12-4 | TGTGCCAGCAGTCCGACAGGGAGCCCACACAATGAGCAGTTCTTC | CASSPTGSPHNEQFF
. | . | TRBJ2-2 | TRBV27 | TGTGCCAGCAGTTTCGGGAGCGTTGACACCGGGGAGCTGTTTTTT | CASSFGSVDTGELFF
TRBD1 | few | TRBJ2-7 | TRBV6-2/TRBV6-3 | TGTGCCAGCAGTTACCCGGGACAGTACGAGCAGTACTTC | CASSYPGQYEQYF
. | . | TRBJ2-5 | TRBV7-9 | TGTGCCAGCAGCCCGACCCTCACGGCCCGGGAGCCCCCGTACTTC | CASSPTLTAREPPYF
. | . | TRBJ2-3 | TRBV3-1 | TGTGCCAGCAGCCAAGAGGGGCAACCCACAGATACGCAGTATTTT | CASSQEGQPTDTQYF
. | . | TRBJ2-5 | TRBV25-1 | TGTGCCAGCACCACCCTAGGGAGCCAAGAGACCCAGAACTTC | CASTTLGSQETQNF
TRBD1 | . | TRBJ1-4 | TRBV14 | TGTGCCAGCAGCTCCCCCAGGACAGGGGTTGAAAGACTGTTTTTT | CASSSPRTGVERLFF
. | few | TRBJ1-1 | TRBV6-2/TRBV6-3 | TGTGCCAGCAGAGCGGTTGCGGGTCGGACTGAAGCTTTCTTT | CASRAVAGRTEAFF
. | many | TRBJ2-2 | TRBV7-6 | TGTGCCAGCAGCTTAGAATCAGGGTTGAACACCGGGGAGCTGTTTTTT | CASSLESGLNTGELFF
. | many | TRBJ1-5 | TRBV5-6 | TGTGCCAGCAGCTTGGGGGATATTAATCAGCCCCAGCATTTT | CASSLGDINQPQHF
TRBD2 | few | TRBJ2-1 | TRBV27 | TGTGCCAGCAGTTTATCAGCGGGAGGGGGTTCCTACAATGAGCAGTTCTTC | CASSLSAGGGSYNEQFF
. | many | TRBJ2-7 | TRBV3-1 | TGTGCCAGCAGCCACCTCCAGGCCGGGACACTTTACGAGCAGTACTTC | CASSHLQAGTLYEQYF
. | few | TRBJ2-2 | TRBV7-3 | TGTGCCAGCAGCTTGCTACGGTACACCGGGGAGCTGTTTTTT | CASSLLRYTGELFF
. | many | TRBJ2-7 | TRBV28 | TGTGCCAGCAGTTTCCTGCCCGACAGGCTATACGAGCAGTACTTC | CASSFLPDRLYEQYF
TRBD1 | many | TRBJ2-2 | TRBV28 | TGTGCCAGCAGTCCCTGGGGCAGGGGGACCGGGGAGCTGTTTTTT | CASSPWGRGTGELFF
TRBD1 | many | TRBJ1-1 | TRBV27 | TGTGCCAGCAGTTTATGGGGCGACAGGGAAACTGAAGCTTTCTTT | CASSLWGDRETEAFF
TRBD1 | many | TRBJ2-2 | TRBV6-4 | TGTGCCAGCCCTTTTTGGCCGGGACAGTCAACCGGGGAGCTGTTTTTT | CASPFWPGQSTGELFF
TRBD2 | few | TRBJ2-4 | TRBV30 | TGTGCCTGGAACGTAGGAGCGGGAGGTCTCTTTGGGAACATTCAGTACTTC | CAWNVGAGGLFGNIQYF
TRBD2 | . | TRBJ2-5 | TRBV7-9 | TGTGCCAGCAGCGCCCCGGGACTAGCGGGATCGACCCAGTACTTC | CASSAPGLAGSTQYF
TRBD1 | few | TRBJ2-1 | TRBV6-2/TRBV6-3 | TGTGCCAGCAGCGGACAGGCAAGCTCCTACAATGAGCAGTTCTTC | CASSGQASSYNEQFF
TRBD1 | . | TRBJ1-1 | TRBV9 | TGTGCCAGCAGCGCCGGGACAGAGCACACTGAAGCTTTCTTT | CASSAGTEHTEAFF
. | . | TRBJ2-3 | TRBV19 | TGTGCCAGTAGTATGTCATGGACAGCGTACGCAGATACGCAGTATTTT | CASSMSWTAYADTQYF
. | many | TRBJ2-2 | TRBV19 | TGTGCCAGTACGGTTGGCAGTAGAAGCTCCGGGGAGCTGTTTTTT | CASTVGSRSSGELFF
. | many | TRBJ2-3 | TRBV7-9 | TGTGCCAGCAGCTTACCCCCGGGACCAAGCACAGATACGCAGTATTTT | CASSLPPGPSTDTQYF
TRBD1 | . | TRBJ2-5 | TRBV28 | TGTGCCAGCAGTCCCACTGATAGGACAGGGTGGGGAGAGCCCCAGTACTTC | CASSPTDRTGWGEPQYF
. | . | TRBJ2-6 | TRBV3-1 | TGTGCCAGCAGCCAAGATGGAGGGATGCGGGCCAACGCCCTGACTTTC | CASSQDGGMRANALTF
. | many | TRBJ1-1 | TRBV20-1 | TGCAGTGCTCGAAAGAACACTGAAGCTTTCTTT | CSARKNTEAFF
TRBD1 | . | TRBJ2-3 | TRBV4-3 | TGCGCCAGCAGCCTCTTCCTTATTGGGACAGAGGGAGATACGCAGTATTTT | CASSLFLIGTEGDTQYF
. | few | TRBJ1-3 | TRBV19 | TGTGCCAGTAGTATAGGTGGAGTCTCTGGAAACACCATATATTTT | CASSIGGVSGNTIYF
. | many | TRBJ1-1 | TRBV6-1 | TGTGCCAGCAGTGAACTCTTCGGGGAGGCTGAAGCTTTCTTT | CASSELFGEAEAFF
TRBD1 | many | TRBJ1-1 | TRBV12-3/TRBV12-4 | TGTGCCAGCAGATTTTGGGACAGGGGGGTTGGTGGTGAAGCTTTCTTT | CASRFWDRGVGGEAFF
. | many | TRBJ1-3 | TRBV29-1 | TGCAGCGTTGACGACAGCGACTCTGGAAACACCATATATTTT | CSVDDSDSGNTIYF
. | many | TRBJ1-5 | TRBV28 | TGTGCCAGCAGCTCCGATGACAGTTATAGCAATCAGCCCCAGCATTTT | CASSSDDSYSNQPQHF
. | many | TRBJ2-6 | TRBV27 | TGTGCCAGCAGTGTAGTTGGAGTCTCTGGGGCCAACGTCCTGACTTTC | CASSVVGVSGANVLTF
. | once | TRBJ2-1 | TRBV4-1 | TGCGCCAGCAGTGTAGGGGGGGCCTACAATGAGAAGTTCTTC | CASSVGGAYNEKFF
TRBD1 | many | TRBJ2-3 | TRBV5-1 | TGCGCCAGCAGCTTGCTTACAGGGGACACAGATACGCAGTATTTT | CASSLLTGDTDTQYF
. | many | TRBJ2-3 | TRBV5-1 | TGCGCCAGCAGCTGGGCCGGAGATACGCAGTATTTT | CASSWAGDTQYF
. | few | TRBJ2-2 | TRBV27 | TGTGCCAGCACTACGGTGGGAGGCGGGGAGCTGTTTTTT | CASTTVGGGELFF
. | many | TRBJ2-3 | TRBV7-2 | TGTGCCAGCAGCTTAGCGTTCGGAGGGGGAGATACGCAGTATTTT | CASSLAFGGGDTQYF
. | many | TRBJ2-1 | TRBV11-2 | TGTGCCAGCAGACCAGCGGTGTCCTACAATGAGCAGTTCTTC | CASRPAVSYNEQFF
TRBD1 | many | TRBJ1-5 | TRBV12-3/TRBV12-4 | TGTGCCAGCAATACAGGGGTTGGAATAGTAGGGCCCCAGCATTTT | CASNTGVGIVGPQHF
. | many | TRBJ2-5 | TRBV13 | TGTGCCAGCAGCTTTAACGCCCCTGAGACCCAGTACTTC | CASSFNAPETQYF
. | . | TRBJ2-5 | TRBV13 | TGTGCCAGCAGCTTAGGCCAACAAGAGGCCCAGTACTTC | CASSLGQQEAQYF
. | few | TRBJ2-7 | TRBV4-3 | TGCGCCAGCAGCGATGGGTTCCTAGGGGTCGAGCAGTACTTC | CASSDGFLGVEQYF
. | many | TRBJ1-1 | TRBV19 | TGTGCCAGTAGTATAAACGGGGGACCCACTGAAGCTTTCTTT | CASSINGGPTEAFF
TRBD2 | . | TRBJ2-7 | TRBV5-3 | TGTGCCAGAACCAAGGAATCAGCGGGGGCTGCCTACGAGCAGTACTTC | CARTKESAGAAYEQYF